The sequence of this T cell receptor beta chain was determined in a study of T cell responses to AZD1222 COVID-19 vaccine. Across the study: Pooled samples include second doses given at about 4 or 12 weeks.

The protocol was immunoSEQ multiplex PCR, while the TCRdb copy is restricted to in-frame clones and leaves out a portion. The sample records roughly 96,000 clones, roughly 90% being singletons. This CDR3 spans 13 amino acids. CDR1 is SSHAT and CDR2 is FNYEAQ in the germline V gene (reference sequence). On this clone itself: The junction and the germline gene differ at one end; a read error may be behind it.

The sequence derives from an adult in good health. This sample comprised peripheral blood, obtained on day 0 of AZD1222 vaccination. The J gene is TRBJ1-6, the V gene TRBV7-7; the D is unclear. The CDR3 here is CASSLDGNSPLHF. In nucleotides, the CDR3 is TGTGCTAGCAGCTTAGATGGTAATTCACCCCTCCACTTT.